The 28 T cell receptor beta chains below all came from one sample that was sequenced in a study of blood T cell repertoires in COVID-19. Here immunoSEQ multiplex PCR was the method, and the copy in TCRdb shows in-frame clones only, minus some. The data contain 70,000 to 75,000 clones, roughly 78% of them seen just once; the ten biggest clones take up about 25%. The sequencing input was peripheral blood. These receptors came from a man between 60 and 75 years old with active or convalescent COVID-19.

The CDR3 DNA reads TGCGCCAGCAGCCAGGGGTTTAGCTCCTACAATGAGCAGTTCTTC. Residues: CASSQGFSSYNEQFF. This chain connects TRBV5-1 to TRBJ2-1, with a possible D match to TRBD1 (6 bases). V gave up 4 bases and J gave up 0 bases, with 11 bases separating them. Germline V gene data show CDR1 as SGHRS and CDR2 as YFSETQ. The CDR3 totals 15 residues. Complete variable domain (other parts from reference TRBV5-1 and TRBJ2-1): KAGVTQTPRYLIKTRGQQVTLSCSPISGHRSVSWYQQTPGQGLQFLFEYFSETQRNKGNFPGRFSGRQFSNSRSEMNVSTLELGDSALYLCASSQGFSSYNEQFFGPGTRLTVL.

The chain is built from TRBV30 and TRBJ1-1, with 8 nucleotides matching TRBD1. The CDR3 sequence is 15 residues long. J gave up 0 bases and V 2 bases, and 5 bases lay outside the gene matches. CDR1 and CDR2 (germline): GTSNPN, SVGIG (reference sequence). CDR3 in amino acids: CAWSNRGGVNTEAFF. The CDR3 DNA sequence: TGTGCCTGGAGTAACAGGGGGGGGGTGAACACTGAAGCTTTCTTT.

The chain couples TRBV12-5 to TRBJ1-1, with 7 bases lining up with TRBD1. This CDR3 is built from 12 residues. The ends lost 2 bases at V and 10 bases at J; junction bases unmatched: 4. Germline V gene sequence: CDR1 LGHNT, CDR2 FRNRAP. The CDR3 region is CASGLTGARAFF. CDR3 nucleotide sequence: TGTGCTAGTGGTTTGACAGGGGCGCGAGCTTTCTTT.

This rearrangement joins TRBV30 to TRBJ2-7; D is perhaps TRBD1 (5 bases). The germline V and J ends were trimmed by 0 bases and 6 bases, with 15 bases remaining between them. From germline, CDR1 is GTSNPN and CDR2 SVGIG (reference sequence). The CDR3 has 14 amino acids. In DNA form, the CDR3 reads TGTGCCTGGAGTGTACCCGGCAGGGCGTCCGAGCAGTACTTC. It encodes CAWSVPGRASEQYF.

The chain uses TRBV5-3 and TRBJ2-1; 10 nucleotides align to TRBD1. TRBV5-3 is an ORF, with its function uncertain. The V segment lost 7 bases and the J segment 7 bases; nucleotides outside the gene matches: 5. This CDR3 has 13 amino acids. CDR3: CARGTGECNEQFF. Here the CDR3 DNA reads TGTGCCAGAGGGACAGGGGAGTGTAATGAGCAGTTCTTC.

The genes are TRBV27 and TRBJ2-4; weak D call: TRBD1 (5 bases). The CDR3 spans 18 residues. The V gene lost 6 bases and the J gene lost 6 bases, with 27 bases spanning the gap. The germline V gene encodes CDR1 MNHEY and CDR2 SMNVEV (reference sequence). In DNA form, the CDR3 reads TGTGCCAGCAGCAAACCCTCAGGGTCGAGCCCTCGTGGAAACATTCAGTACTTC. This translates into CASSKPSGSSPRGNIQYF.

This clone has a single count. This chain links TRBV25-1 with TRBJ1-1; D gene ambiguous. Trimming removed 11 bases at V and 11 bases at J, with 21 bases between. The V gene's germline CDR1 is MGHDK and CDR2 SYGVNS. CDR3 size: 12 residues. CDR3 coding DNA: TGTGCCTCTTATTGGGAGGGAGGTAAGGCTTTCTTT. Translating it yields CASYWEGGKAFF.

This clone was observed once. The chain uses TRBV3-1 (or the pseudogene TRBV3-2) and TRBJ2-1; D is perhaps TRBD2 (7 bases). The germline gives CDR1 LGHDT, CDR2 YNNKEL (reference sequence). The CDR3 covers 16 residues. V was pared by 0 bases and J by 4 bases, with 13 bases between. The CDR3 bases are TGTGCCAGCAGCCAAGATGGCGGGGGCCCATACAATGAGCAGTTCTTC. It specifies CASSQDGGGPYNEQFF.

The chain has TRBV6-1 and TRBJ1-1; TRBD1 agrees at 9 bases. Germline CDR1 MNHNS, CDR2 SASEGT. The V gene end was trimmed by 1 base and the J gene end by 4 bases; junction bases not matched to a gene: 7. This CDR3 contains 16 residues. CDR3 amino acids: CASSEVSGTGFTEAFF. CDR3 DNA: TGTGCCAGCAGTGAAGTCTCCGGGACAGGGTTCACTGAAGCTTTCTTT.

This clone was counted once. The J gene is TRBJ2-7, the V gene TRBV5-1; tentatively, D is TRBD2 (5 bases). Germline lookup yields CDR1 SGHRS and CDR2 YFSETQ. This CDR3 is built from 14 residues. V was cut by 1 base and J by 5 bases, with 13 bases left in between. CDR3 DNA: TGCGCCAGCAGCTTGCTCGGGCTCGGGGACGAGCAGTACTTC. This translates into CASSLLGLGDEQYF.

The CDR3 loop is CASSLIAVTEAFF. The CDR3 DNA reads as TGTGCCAGCAGCTTAATCGCGGTCACTGAAGCTTTCTTT. This rearrangement joins TRBV7-2 to TRBJ1-1; D call uncertain. Trimming took off 2 bases at V and 4 bases at J, with 8 bases between the two ends. The CDR3 covers 13 residues. Germline-derived CDR1 and CDR2 are SGHTA and FQGNSA.

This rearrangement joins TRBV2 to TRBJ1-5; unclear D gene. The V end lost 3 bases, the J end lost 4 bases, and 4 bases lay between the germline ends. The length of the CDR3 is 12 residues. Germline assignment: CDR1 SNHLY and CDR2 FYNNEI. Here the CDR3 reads CASSDQNQPQHF. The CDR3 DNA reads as TGTGCCAGCAGTGACCAGAATCAGCCCCAGCATTTT.

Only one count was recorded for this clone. The CDR3: CSVGQVGNEQFF. CDR3 in DNA: TGCAGCGTCGGACAGGTTGGCAATGAGCAGTTCTTC. The J gene is TRBJ2-1, the V gene TRBV29-1; TRBD1 agrees at 7 bases. The CDR3 loop spans 12 amino acids. With 6 bases clipped from V and 6 bases from J, the junction kept 5 bases outside the gene matches. The germline gives CDR1 SQVTM, CDR2 ANQGSEA.

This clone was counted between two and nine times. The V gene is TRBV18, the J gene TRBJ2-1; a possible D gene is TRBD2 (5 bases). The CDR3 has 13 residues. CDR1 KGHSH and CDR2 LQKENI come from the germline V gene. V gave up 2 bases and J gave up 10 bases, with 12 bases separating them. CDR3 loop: CASSPSREREQFF. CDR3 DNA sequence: TGTGCCAGCTCACCATCCCGGGAACGGGAGCAGTTCTTC.

The DNA for the CDR3 is TGTGCCAGCAGCATGGGACAGGGGAATCAGCCCCAGCATTTT. Translation gives CASSMGQGNQPQHF. This chain links TRBV7-2 with TRBJ1-5, with 10 nucleotides matching TRBD1. Germline V gene sequence: CDR1 SGHTA, CDR2 FQGNSA. The V segment lost 5 bases and the J segment 4 bases; nucleotides outside the gene matches: 2. The CDR3 runs 14 residues. Filled out from reference TRBV7-2 and TRBJ1-5, the complete variable domain reads GAGVSQSPSNKVTEKGKDVELRCDPISGHTALYWYRQSLGQGLEFLIYFQGNSAPDKSGLPSDRFSAERTGGSVSTLTIQRTQQEDSAVYLCASSMGQGNQPQHFGDGTRLSIL.

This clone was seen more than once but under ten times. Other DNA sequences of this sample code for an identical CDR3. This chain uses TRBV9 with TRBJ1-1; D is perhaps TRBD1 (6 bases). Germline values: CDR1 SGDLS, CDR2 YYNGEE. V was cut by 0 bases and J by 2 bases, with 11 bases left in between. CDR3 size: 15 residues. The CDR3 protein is CASSVVSRGNTEAFF. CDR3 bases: TGTGCCAGCAGCGTAGTCTCCAGGGGAAACACTGAAGCTTTCTTT.

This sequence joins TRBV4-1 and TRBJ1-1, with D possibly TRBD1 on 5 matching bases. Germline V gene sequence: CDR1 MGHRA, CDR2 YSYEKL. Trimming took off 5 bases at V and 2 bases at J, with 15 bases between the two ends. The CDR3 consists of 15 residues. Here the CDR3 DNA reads TGCGCCAGCAGCTTCAGCTCCGGGGGTAACACTGAAGCTTTCTTT. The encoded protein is CASSFSSGGNTEAFF.

The chain's CDR3 is CASSELVVREQYF. The CDR3 DNA is TGTGCCAGCAGCGAACTAGTGGTTCGCGAGCAGTACTTC. V is TRBV2 and J is TRBJ2-7; D may be TRBD2 (5 bases). There are 13 residues in the CDR3. CDR1 SNHLY and CDR2 FYNNEI come from the germline V gene. The V end lost 6 bases, the J end lost 6 bases, and 15 bases lay between the germline ends.

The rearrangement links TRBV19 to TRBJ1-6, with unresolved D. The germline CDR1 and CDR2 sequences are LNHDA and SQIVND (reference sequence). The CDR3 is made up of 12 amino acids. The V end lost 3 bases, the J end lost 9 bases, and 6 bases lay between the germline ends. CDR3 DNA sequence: TGTGCCAGTAGTATGAGCGGTTCACCCCTCCACTTT. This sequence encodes CASSMSGSPLHF.

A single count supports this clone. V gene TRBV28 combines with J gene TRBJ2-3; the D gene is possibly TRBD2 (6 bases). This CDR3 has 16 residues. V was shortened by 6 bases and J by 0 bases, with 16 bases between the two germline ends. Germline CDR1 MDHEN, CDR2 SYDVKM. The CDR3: CASSEAEGQSTDTQYF. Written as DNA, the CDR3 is TGTGCCAGCAGCGAAGCGGAGGGGCAAAGCACAGATACGCAGTATTTT.

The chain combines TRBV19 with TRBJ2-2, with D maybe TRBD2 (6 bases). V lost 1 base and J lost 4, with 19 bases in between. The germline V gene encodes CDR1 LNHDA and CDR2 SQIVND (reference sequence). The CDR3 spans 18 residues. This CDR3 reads CASSIVPRSAGLTGELFF. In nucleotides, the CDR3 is TGTGCCAGTAGTATAGTGCCCCGGTCGGCGGGGCTCACCGGGGAGCTGTTTTTT.

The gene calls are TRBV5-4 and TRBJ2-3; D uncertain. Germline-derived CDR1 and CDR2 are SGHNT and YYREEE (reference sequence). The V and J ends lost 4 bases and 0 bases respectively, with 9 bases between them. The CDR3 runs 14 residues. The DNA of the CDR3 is TGTGCCAGCAGCCTCGAGCCTAGCACAGATACGCAGTATTTT. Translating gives CASSLEPSTDTQYF.

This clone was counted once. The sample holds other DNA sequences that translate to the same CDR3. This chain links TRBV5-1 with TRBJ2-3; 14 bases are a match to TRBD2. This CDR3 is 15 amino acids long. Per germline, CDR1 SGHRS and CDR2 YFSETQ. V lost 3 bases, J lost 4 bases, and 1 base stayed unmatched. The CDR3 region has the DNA TGCGCCAGCAGCTCGACTAGCGGGGGGGCAGATACGCAGTATTTT. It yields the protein CASSSTSGGADTQYF. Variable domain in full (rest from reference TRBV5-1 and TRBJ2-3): KAGVTQTPRYLIKTRGQQVTLSCSPISGHRSVSWYQQTPGQGLQFLFEYFSETQRNKGNFPGRFSGRQFSNSRSEMNVSTLELGDSALYLCASSSTSGGADTQYFGPGTRLTVL.

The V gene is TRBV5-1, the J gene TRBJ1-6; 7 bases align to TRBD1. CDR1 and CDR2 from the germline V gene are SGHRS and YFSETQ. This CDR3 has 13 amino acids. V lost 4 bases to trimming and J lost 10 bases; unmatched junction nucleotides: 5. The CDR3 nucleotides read TGCGCCAGCAGCCGGGACAGCTCATCACCCCTCCACTTT. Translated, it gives CASSRDSSSPLHF. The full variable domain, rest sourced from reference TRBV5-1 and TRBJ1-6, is KAGVTQTPRYLIKTRGQQVTLSCSPISGHRSVSWYQQTPGQGLQFLFEYFSETQRNKGNFPGRFSGRQFSNSRSEMNVSTLELGDSALYLCASSRDSSSPLHFGNGTRLTVT.

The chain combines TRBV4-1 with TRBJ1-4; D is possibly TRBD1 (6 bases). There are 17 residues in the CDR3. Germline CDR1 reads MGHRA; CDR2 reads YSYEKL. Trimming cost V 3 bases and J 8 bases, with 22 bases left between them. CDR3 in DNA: TGCGCCAGCAGCCAGGGGCAGGGGCCCTTTGGTTGGGAAAAACTGTTTTTT. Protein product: CASSQGQGPFGWEKLFF.

The CDR3 nucleotides are TGTGCCAGCAGCCACCGGGAGACCCAGTACTTC. It translates to CASSHRETQYF. V usage is TRBV3-1 (or the pseudogene TRBV3-2) and J usage is TRBJ2-5; D gene uncertain. Germline V lookup: CDR1 LGHDT, CDR2 YNNKEL (reference sequence). V lost 3 bases, J lost 5 bases, and 4 bases lay in between. There are 11 residues in the CDR3.

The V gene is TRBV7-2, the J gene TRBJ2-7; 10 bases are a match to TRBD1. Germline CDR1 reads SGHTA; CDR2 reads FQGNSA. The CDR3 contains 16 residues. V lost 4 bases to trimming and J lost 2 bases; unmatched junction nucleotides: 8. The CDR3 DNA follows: TGTGCCAGCAGCTCAACCGGGACAGGGGATGCCTACGAGCAGTACTTC. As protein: CASSSTGTGDAYEQYF.

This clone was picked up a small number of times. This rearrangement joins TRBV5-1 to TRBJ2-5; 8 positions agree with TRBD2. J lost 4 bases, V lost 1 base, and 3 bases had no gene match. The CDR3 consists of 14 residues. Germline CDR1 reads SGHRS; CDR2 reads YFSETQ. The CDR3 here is CASSLPSGGETQYF. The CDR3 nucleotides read TGCGCCAGCAGCTTGCCCAGCGGGGGAGAGACCCAGTACTTC. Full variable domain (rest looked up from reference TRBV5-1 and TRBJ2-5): KAGVTQTPRYLIKTRGQQVTLSCSPISGHRSVSWYQQTPGQGLQFLFEYFSETQRNKGNFPGRFSGRQFSNSRSEMNVSTLELGDSALYLCASSLPSGGETQYFGPGTRLLVL.